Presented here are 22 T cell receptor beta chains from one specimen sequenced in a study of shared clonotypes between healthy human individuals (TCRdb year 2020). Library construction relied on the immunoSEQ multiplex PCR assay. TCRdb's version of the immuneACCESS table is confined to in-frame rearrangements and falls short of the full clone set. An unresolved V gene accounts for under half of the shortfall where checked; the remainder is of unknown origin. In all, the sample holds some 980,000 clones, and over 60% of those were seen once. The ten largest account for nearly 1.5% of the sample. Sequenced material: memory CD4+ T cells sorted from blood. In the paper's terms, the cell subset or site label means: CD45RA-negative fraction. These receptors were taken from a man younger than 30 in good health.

In nucleotides, the CDR3 is TGTGCCTGGAGTGCGGGCTCCCCCGGGGAGCTGTTTTTT. Amino acids: CAWSAGSPGELFF. The chain links TRBV30 to TRBJ2-2; D is ambiguous. V lost 1 base to trimming and J lost 6 bases, with 9 bases between them. CDR3 length equals 13 residues. Germline-derived CDR1 and CDR2 are GTSNPN and SVGIG (reference sequence).

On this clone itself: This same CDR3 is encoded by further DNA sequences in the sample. The CDR3 loop is CASSNRGNYGYTF. CDR3 sequence (DNA): TGTGCCAGCAGCAACAGGGGGAACTATGGCTACACCTTC. The rearrangement links TRBV2 to TRBJ1-2, with TRBD1 matching 8 bases. The germline V gene has CDR1 SNHLY and CDR2 FYNNEI. Trimming at V came to 6 bases and at J to 2 bases, leaving 2 bases not matched to a gene. This CDR3 is built from 13 residues. The variable domain in full, completed from reference TRBV2 and TRBJ1-2, reads EPEVTQTPSHQVTQMGQEVILRCVPISNHLYFYWYRQILGQKVEFLVSFYNNEISEKSEIFDDQFSVERPDGSNFTLKIRSTKLEDSAMYFCASSNRGNYGYTFGSGTRLTVV.

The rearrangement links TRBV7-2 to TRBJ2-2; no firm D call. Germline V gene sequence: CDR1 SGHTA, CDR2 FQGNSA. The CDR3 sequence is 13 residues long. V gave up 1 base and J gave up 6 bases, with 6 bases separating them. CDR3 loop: CASSLGYSGELFF. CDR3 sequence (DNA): TGTGCCAGCAGCTTAGGGTATTCCGGGGAGCTGTTTTTT. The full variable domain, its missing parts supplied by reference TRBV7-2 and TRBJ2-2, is GAGVSQSPSNKVTEKGKDVELRCDPISGHTALYWYRQSLGQGLEFLIYFQGNSAPDKSGLPSDRFSAERTGGSVSTLTIQRTQQEDSAVYLCASSLGYSGELFFGEGSRLTVL.

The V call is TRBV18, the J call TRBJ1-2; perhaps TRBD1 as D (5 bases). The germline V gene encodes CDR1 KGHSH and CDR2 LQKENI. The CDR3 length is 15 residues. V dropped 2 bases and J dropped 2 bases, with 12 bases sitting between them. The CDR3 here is CASSPAGSSNYGYTF. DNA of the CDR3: TGTGCCAGCTCACCAGCAGGGTCGTCAAACTATGGCTACACCTTC.

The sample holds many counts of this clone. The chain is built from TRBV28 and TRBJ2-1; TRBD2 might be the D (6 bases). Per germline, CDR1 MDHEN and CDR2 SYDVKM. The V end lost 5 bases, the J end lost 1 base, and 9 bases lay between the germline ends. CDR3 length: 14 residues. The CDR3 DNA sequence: TGTGCCAGCAGTGGCGGGATTTCCTACAATGAGCAGTTCTTC. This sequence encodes CASSGGISYNEQFF.

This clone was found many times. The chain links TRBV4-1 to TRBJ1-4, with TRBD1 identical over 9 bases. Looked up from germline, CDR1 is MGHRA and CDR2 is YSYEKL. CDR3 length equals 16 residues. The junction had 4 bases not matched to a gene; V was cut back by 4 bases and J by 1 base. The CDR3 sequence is CASSPTGGETNEKLFF. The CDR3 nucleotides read TGCGCCAGCAGCCCGACAGGGGGGGAAACTAATGAAAAACTGTTTTTT.

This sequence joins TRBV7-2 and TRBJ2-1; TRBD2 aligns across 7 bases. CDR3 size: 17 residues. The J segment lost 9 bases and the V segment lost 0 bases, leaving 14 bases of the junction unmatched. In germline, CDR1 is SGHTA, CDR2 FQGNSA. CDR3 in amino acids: CASSLAVSGGLRSEQFF. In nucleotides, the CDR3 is TGTGCCAGCAGCTTAGCAGTATCGGGGGGATTGCGATCTGAGCAGTTCTTC.

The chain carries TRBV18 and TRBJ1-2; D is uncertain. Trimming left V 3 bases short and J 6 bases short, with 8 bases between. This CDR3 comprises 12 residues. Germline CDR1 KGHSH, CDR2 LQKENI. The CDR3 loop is CASSPFGDGYTF. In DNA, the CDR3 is TGTGCCAGCTCACCGTTTGGGGATGGCTACACCTTC. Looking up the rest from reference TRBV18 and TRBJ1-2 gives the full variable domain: NAGVMQNPRHLVRRRGQEARLRCSPMKGHSHVYWYRQLPEEGLKFMVYLQKENIIDESGMPKERFSAEFPKEGPSILRIQQVVRGDSAAYFCASSPFGDGYTFGSGTRLTVV.

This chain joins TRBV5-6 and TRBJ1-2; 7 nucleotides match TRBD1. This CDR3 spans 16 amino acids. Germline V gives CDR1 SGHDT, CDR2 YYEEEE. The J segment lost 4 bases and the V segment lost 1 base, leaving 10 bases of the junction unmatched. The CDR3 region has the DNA TGTGCCAGCAGCTTGCAGGGACAGTGGGTTTTCTATGGCTACACCTTC. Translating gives CASSLQGQWVFYGYTF.

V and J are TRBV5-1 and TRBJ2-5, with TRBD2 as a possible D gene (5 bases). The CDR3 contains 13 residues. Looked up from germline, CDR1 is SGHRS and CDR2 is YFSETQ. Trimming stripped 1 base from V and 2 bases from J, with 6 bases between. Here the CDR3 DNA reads TGCGCCAGCAGCTTGCGAGGGCAAGAGACCCAGTACTTC. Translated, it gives CASSLRGQETQYF.

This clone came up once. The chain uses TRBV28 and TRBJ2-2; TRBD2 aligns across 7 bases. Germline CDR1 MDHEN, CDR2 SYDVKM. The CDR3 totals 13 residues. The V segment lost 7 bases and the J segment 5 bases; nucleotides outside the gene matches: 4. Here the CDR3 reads CASNRGVTGELFF. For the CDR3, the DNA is TGTGCCAGCAACCGGGGGGTTACCGGGGAGCTGTTTTTT.

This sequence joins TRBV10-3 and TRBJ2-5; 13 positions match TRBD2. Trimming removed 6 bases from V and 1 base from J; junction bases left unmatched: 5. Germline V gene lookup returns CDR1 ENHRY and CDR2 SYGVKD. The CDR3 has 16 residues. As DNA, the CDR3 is TGTGCCATCAGCCAGACTAGCGGGGGGTCCCAAGAGACCCAGTACTTC. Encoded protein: CAISQTSGGSQETQYF.

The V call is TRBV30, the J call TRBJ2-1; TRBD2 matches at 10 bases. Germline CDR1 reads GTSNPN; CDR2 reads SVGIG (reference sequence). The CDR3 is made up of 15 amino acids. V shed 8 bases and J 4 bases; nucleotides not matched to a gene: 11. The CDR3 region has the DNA TGTGCCCCCAGCCGTCAGCGGGGGGGGTACAATGAGCAGTTCTTC. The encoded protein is CAPSRQRGGYNEQFF. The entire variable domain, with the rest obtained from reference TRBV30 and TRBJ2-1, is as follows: SQTIHQWPATLVQPVGSPLSLECTVEGTSNPNLYWYRQAAGRGLQLLFYSVGIGQISSEVPQNLSASRPQDRQFILSSKKLLLSDSGFYLCAPSRQRGGYNEQFFGPGTRLTVL.

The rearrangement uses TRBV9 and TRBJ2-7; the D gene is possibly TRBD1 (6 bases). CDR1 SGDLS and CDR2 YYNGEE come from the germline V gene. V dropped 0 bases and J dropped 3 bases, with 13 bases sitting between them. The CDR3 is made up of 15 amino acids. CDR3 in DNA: TGTGCCAGCAGCGTAGGCCCAGGGGCGGTCTACGAGCAGTACTTC. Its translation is CASSVGPGAVYEQYF.

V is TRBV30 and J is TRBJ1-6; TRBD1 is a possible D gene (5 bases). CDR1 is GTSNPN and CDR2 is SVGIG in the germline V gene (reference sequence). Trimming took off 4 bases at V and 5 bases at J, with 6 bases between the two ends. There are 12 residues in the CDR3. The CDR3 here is CAWTRDNSPLHF. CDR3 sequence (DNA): TGTGCCTGGACCAGGGATAATTCACCCCTCCACTTT.

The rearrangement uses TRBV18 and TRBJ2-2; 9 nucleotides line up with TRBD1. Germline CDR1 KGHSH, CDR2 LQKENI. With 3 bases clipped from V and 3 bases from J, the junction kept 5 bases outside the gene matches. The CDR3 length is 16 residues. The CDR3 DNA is TGTGCCAGCTCACCCCGGGACAGGGTTGACACCGGGGAGCTGTTTTTT. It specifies CASSPRDRVDTGELFF.

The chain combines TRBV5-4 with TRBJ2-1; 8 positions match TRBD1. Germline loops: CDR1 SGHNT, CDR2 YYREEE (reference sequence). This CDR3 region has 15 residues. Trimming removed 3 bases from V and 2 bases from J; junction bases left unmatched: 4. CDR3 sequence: CASSSDRGTYNEQFF. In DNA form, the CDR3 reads TGTGCCAGCAGCTCCGACAGGGGTACCTACAATGAGCAGTTCTTC.

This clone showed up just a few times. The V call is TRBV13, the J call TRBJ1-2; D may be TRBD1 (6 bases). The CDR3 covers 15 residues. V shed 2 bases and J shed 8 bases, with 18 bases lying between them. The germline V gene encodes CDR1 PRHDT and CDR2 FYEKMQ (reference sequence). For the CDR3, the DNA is TGTGCCAGCAGCTTATACGGGGGCGGCAGGTCGGGCTACACCTTC. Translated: CASSLYGGGRSGYTF.

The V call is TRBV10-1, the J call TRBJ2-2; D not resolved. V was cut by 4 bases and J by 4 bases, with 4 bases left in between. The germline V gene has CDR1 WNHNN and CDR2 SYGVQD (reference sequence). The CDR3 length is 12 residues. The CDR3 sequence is CASSAGTGELFF. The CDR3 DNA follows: TGCGCCAGCAGTGCGGGCACCGGGGAGCTGTTTTTT.

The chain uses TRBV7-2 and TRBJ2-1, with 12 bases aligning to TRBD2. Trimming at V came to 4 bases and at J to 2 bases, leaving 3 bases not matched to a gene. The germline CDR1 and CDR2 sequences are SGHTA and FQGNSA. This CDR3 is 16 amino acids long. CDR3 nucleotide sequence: TGTGCCAGCAGCTCTCTAGCGGGAGGGGCCTACAATGAGCAGTTCTTC. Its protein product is CASSSLAGGAYNEQFF.

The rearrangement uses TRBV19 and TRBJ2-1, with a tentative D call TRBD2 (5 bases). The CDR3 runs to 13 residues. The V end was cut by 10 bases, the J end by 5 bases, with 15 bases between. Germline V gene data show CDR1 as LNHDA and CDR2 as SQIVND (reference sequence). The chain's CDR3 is CATGLRANNEQFF. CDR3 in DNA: TGTGCCACCGGATTGAGGGCGAACAATGAGCAGTTCTTC.

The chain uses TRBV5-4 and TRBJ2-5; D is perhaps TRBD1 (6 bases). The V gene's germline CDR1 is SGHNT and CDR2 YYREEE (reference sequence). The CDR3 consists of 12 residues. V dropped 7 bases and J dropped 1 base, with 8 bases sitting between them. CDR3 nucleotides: TGTGCCAGCCAACAGGGCCAAGAGACCCAGTACTTC. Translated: CASQQGQETQYF.